The 3 T cell receptor beta chains in this list originate from one sample, sequenced in a study of shared clonotypes between healthy human individuals. Data came from immunoSEQ multiplex PCR; TCRdb stores just in-frame clones and leaves some out. The sample carries about 2.1 million clones, just over 90% recorded once. Terminally differentiated effector memory CD45RA+ cells were excluded by CCR7 positive selection of CD45RO-negative cells. Sequenced sample: naive CD8+ T cells from PBMCs. These receptors all come from a man aged 18 to 29 in good health. Some clones in this sample may be carry-over from other donors' samples.

The rearrangement joins TRBV2 to TRBJ1-1, with 8 bases fitting TRBD1. This CDR3 has 13 residues. Germline CDR1 reads SNHLY; CDR2 reads FYNNEI. The trim removed 3 bases at V and 3 bases at J, leaving 0 bases unmatched. CDR3 sequence: CASSDRGHTEAFF. CDR3 bases: TGTGCCAGCAGTGACAGGGGGCACACTGAAGCTTTCTTT.

This clone was counted only a few times. CDR3 protein: CASSLIWSALNTEAFF. The CDR3 region has the DNA TGTGCCAGCAGTTTGATCTGGTCCGCTTTGAACACTGAAGCTTTCTTT. The chain is built from TRBV27 and TRBJ1-1; D ambiguous. Trimming removed 3 bases at V and 0 bases at J, with 14 bases between. Germline V gives CDR1 MNHEY, CDR2 SMNVEV (reference sequence). This CDR3 region has 16 residues.

The V and J genes are TRBV13 and TRBJ2-2, with 9 nucleotides matching TRBD1. Germline V gives CDR1 PRHDT, CDR2 FYEKMQ (reference sequence). Losses at the gene ends were 3 bases for V and 6 bases for J; bases not matched to a gene: 2. The CDR3 runs 14 residues. The CDR3 here is CASSFRDRAGELFF. The DNA of the CDR3 is TGTGCCAGCAGCTTCCGGGACAGGGCCGGGGAGCTGTTTTTT.